These 28 T cell receptor beta chains were all obtained from the same sample, sequenced in a study of type 1 and type 2 diabetes patients. PCR was run on genomic DNA. Multiplex PCR with 30 forward and 13 reverse primers amplified the TCR beta CDR3. A single record per CDR3 protein comes from TCRdb applying MiXCR to the multiplex PCR reads. The table has about 250,000 distinct CDR3 sequences, more than 40% seen once. Sequenced sample: peripheral blood mononuclear cells (PBMCs). The source of these receptors is a man between 18 and 35 years old with type 2 diabetes.

In this sample, this clonotype turned up many times. The chain is built from TRBV15 and TRBJ2-5; D is possibly TRBD1 or TRBD2 (5 bases each). Looked up from germline, CDR1 is LNHNV and CDR2 is YYDKDF (reference sequence). The CDR3 loop spans 13 amino acids. V shed 9 bases and J shed 2 bases, with 13 bases lying between them. In DNA, the CDR3 is TGTGCCACGGGGGTGGGCAGGCAAGAGACCCAGTACTTC. The encoded protein is CATGVGRQETQYF.

V usage is TRBV4-1 and J usage is TRBJ2-3, with D uncertain. The germline V gene has CDR1 MGHRA and CDR2 YSYEKL. This CDR3 contains 15 residues. Trimming cost V 0 bases and J 1 base, with 8 bases left between them. The CDR3 region is CASSQDHDRTDTQYF. In DNA form, the CDR3 reads TGCGCCAGCAGCCAAGATCACGATCGCACAGATACGCAGTATTTT.

This clonotype was counted a few times. A read error may account for a junction end that differs from germline. The chain is built from TRBV6-4 and TRBJ2-3; 9 nucleotides align to TRBD2. Germline CDR1 MRHNA, CDR2 SNTAGT. The CDR3 totals 16 residues. The CDR3 region is CATSDPRAGGTDTQYF. The CDR3 DNA reads as TGTGCCACCAGTGATCCGAGGGCGGGGGGGACAGATACGCAGTATTTT.

The chain couples TRBV7-9 to TRBJ2-7; D remains ambiguous. The V gene lost 4 bases and the J gene lost 6 bases, with 13 bases spanning the gap. The CDR3 contains 13 residues. Germline V CDR1 and CDR2: SEHNR, FQNEAQ (reference sequence). In DNA form, the CDR3 reads TGTGCCAGCAGCTCTGCCCTACGGCCCGAGCAGTACTTC. Translation gives CASSSALRPEQYF.

The genes are TRBV28 and TRBJ2-7; D may correspond to TRBD1 or TRBD2 (5 bases each). The germline CDR1 and CDR2 sequences are MDHEN and SYDVKM. V dropped 2 bases and J dropped 7 bases, with 9 bases sitting between them. This CDR3 spans 12 amino acids. CDR3 loop: CASSLVGEEQYF. In DNA form, the CDR3 reads TGTGCCAGCAGTTTAGTAGGGGAGGAGCAGTACTTC.

This clonotype was seen a handful of times. The V gene is TRBV7-6, the J gene TRBJ2-5; 8 bases match TRBD2. CDR1 is SGHVS and CDR2 is FNYEAQ in the germline V gene. The CDR3 sequence is 17 residues long. After removal of 5 bases from V and 5 bases from J, the junction contained 16 bases not matched to a gene. The CDR3 coding sequence is TGTGCCAGCAGCCGTGGGTCCGCAGCGGGAGAGAGGGAGACCCAGTACTTC. This translates into CASSRGSAAGERETQYF.

The chain couples TRBV7-3 to TRBJ2-7, with D perhaps TRBD2 (5 bases). The germline CDR1 and CDR2 sequences are SGHTA and FQGTGA. This CDR3 has 14 amino acids. The V gene lost 4 bases and the J gene lost 7 bases, with 17 bases spanning the gap. The CDR3 region has the DNA TGTGCCAGCAGCTCCAGTGGGAGAGTCGGTGAGCAGTACTTC. As protein: CASSSSGRVGEQYF.

This clonotype showed up just a few times. The chain links TRBV20-1 to TRBJ2-5; D might be TRBD2 (5 bases). From germline, CDR1 is DFQATT and CDR2 SNEGSKA (reference sequence). V lost 0 bases to trimming and J lost 2 bases, with 16 bases between them. The CDR3 is 16 amino acids. CDR3 protein: CSARDPSGTAQETQYF. In DNA, the CDR3 is TGCAGTGCTAGAGATCCATCGGGAACCGCACAAGAGACCCAGTACTTC.

This clonotype was found a few times. The V and J genes are TRBV15 and TRBJ2-2; D remains ambiguous. Trimming took off 0 bases at V and 6 bases at J, with 14 bases between the two ends. The CDR3 covers 16 residues. Germline CDR1 is LNHNV and CDR2 is YYDKDF (reference sequence). The CDR3 here is CATSRDPGFRAGELFF. CDR3 nucleotide sequence: TGTGCCACCAGCAGAGACCCTGGTTTTAGGGCCGGGGAGCTGTTTTTT.

The chain has TRBV14 and TRBJ2-1, with a tentative D call TRBD1 (6 bases). Between the trimmed V and J ends, which lost 4 bases and 0 bases, there was a span of 22 bases. Germline CDR1 SGHDN, CDR2 FVKESK. This CDR3 is 19 amino acids long. CDR3 residues: CASSRYTTFTGTSYNEQFF. CDR3 in DNA: TGTGCCAGCAGCCGTTACACTACATTTACAGGGACCTCCTACAATGAGCAGTTCTTC.

With respect to this clonotype: Likely a read error: the CDR3 ends without its conserved phenylalanine or tryptophan. V gene TRBV4-1 combines with J gene TRBJ1-5; D gene ambiguous. Trimming removed 0 bases from V and 0 bases from J, with 12 bases in between. The CDR3 sequence is 17 residues long. CDR1 is MGHRA, CDR2 YSYEKL, per germline. CDR3 in amino acids: CASSQDTTEFSNQPQHS. CDR3 DNA: TGCGCCAGCAGCCAAGACACTACAGAGTTTAGCAATCAGCCCCAGCATTCT.

This clonotype was found many times. This chain joins TRBV19 and TRBJ1-5, with 7 nucleotides matching TRBD1. J lost 4 bases, V lost 5 bases, and 2 bases had no gene match. The CDR3 totals 13 residues. In germline, CDR1 is LNHDA, CDR2 SQIVND (reference sequence). DNA of the CDR3: TGTGCCAGTAGTCCGACAGGGAATCAGCCCCAGCATTTT. Its protein is CASSPTGNQPQHF. Variable domain in full (rest from reference TRBV19 and TRBJ1-5): DGGITQSPKYLFRKEGQNVTLSCEQNLNHDAMYWYRQDPGQGLRLIYYSQIVNDFQKGDIAEGYSVSREKKESFPLTVTSAQKNPTAFYLCASSPTGNQPQHFGDGTRLSIL.

V usage is TRBV29-1 and J usage is TRBJ2-3, with D tentatively TRBD1 (5 bases). The CDR3 length is 15 residues. Germline V gene lookup returns CDR1 SQVTM and CDR2 ANQGSEA. Trimming took 7 bases from V and 0 from J, leaving 17 bases between them. CDR3 sequence reads: CSARKQAGSTDTQYF. CDR3 DNA sequence: TGCAGCGCACGCAAACAGGCCGGGAGCACAGATACGCAGTATTTT.

This rearrangement joins TRBV7-9 to TRBJ1-2; TRBD1 is a possible D gene (5 bases). Trimming removed 1 base from V and 6 bases from J, with 21 bases in between. CDR3 length: 17 residues. Per germline, CDR1 SEHNR and CDR2 FQNEAQ (reference sequence). CDR3: CASSLDVTGWARDGYTF. DNA of the CDR3: TGTGCCAGCAGCTTAGACGTTACGGGTTGGGCCAGGGATGGCTACACCTTC.

V gene TRBV7-9 combines with J gene TRBJ1-1; D gene unclear. This CDR3 contains 14 residues. Trimming took 2 bases from V and 1 from J, leaving 8 bases between them. Looked up from germline, CDR1 is SEHNR and CDR2 is FQNEAQ (reference sequence). The CDR3 region has the DNA TGTGCCAGCAGCTTAACAGATAGGAACACTGAAGCTTTCTTT. This encodes CASSLTDRNTEAFF.

Notes on this clonotype: A much larger clone lies one base from this, so it may be a read error. The chain recombines TRBV6-6 with TRBJ1-4; D is perhaps TRBD1 (5 bases). The germline V gene encodes CDR1 MNHNY and CDR2 SVGAGI (reference sequence). CDR3 size: 13 residues. In DNA form, the CDR3 reads TGTGCCAGCATGGGTGGGGCGGGAGAAAAACTGGTTTTT. This encodes CASMGGAGEKLVF.

A note on this clonotype: An end of the junction does not agree with germline; a read error may underlie this. This chain links TRBV5-1 with TRBJ2-7; D not certain. Germline V lookup: CDR1 SGHRS, CDR2 YFSETQ. This CDR3 comprises 13 residues. This chain's CDR3 is CASSVAPTYEQYF. For the CDR3, the DNA is TGTGCCAGCAGCGTAGCCCCAACCTACGAGCAGTACTTC.

Concerning this clonotype: The CDR3 does not close with the conserved phenylalanine or tryptophan, likely indicating a read error. The chain has TRBV28 and TRBJ1-1; no firm D call. Trimming pared 5 bases from V and 1 base from J, leaving 8 bases between. Germline lookup yields CDR1 MDHEN and CDR2 SYDVKM. There are 13 residues in the CDR3. The CDR3 sequence is CASSPLANTEAFS. Here the CDR3 DNA reads TGTGCCAGCAGTCCTTTGGCGAACACTGAAGCTTTCTCT.

This clonotype was seen ten or more times. The V and J genes are TRBV2 and TRBJ1-1; no definite D call. This CDR3 has 14 amino acids. Trimming stripped 3 bases from V and 6 bases from J, with 14 bases between. Germline V gene lookup returns CDR1 SNHLY and CDR2 FYNNEI. DNA of the CDR3: TGTGCCAGCAGTGAGTCCCCCGACTTTTCTGAAGCTTTCTTT. Its protein product is CASSESPDFSEAFF.

This clonotype was seen a handful of times. This rearrangement joins TRBV2 to TRBJ2-3; no clear D gene. CDR1 is SNHLY and CDR2 is FYNNEI in the germline V gene. CDR3 length: 12 residues. The V end was cut by 6 bases, the J end by 0 bases, with 4 bases between. The CDR3, as DNA: TGTGCCAGCAGGAGAAGCACAGATACGCAGTATTTT. Translated, it gives CASRRSTDTQYF.

The chain uses TRBV7-8 and TRBJ2-1; no definite D call. Trimming left V 5 bases short and J 4 bases short, with 6 bases between. The CDR3 totals 12 residues. Germline V gene lookup returns CDR1 SGHVS and CDR2 FQNEAQ. CDR3: CASSANYNEQFF. CDR3 in DNA: TGTGCCAGCAGCGCCAATTACAATGAGCAGTTCTTC.

J is TRBJ2-7 and V is TRBV6-6, with D unresolved. V dropped 4 bases and J dropped 5 bases, with 15 bases sitting between them. The CDR3 is made up of 14 amino acids. Germline V gene data show CDR1 as MNHNY and CDR2 as SVGAGI (reference sequence). The CDR3 DNA reads as TGTGCCAGCAGTTTAGGGCAGGTTTACGACGAGCAGTACTTC. As protein: CASSLGQVYDEQYF.

This clonotype was detected ten times or more. The junction and the germline gene differ at one end; a read error may be behind it. The gene calls are TRBV5-1 and TRBJ2-7; no firm D call. CDR1 is SGHRS and CDR2 is YFSETQ in the germline V gene. This CDR3 is built from 12 residues. The chain's CDR3 is CASSLSSYEQYF. The CDR3 DNA reads TGTGCCAGCAGCCTGAGCTCCTACGAGCAGTACTTC.

The J gene is TRBJ2-6, the V gene TRBV20-1, with 7 nucleotides matching TRBD1. V was pared by 6 bases and J by 1 base, with 3 bases of the junction left unmatched. The CDR3 has 14 residues. Germline V lookup: CDR1 DFQATT, CDR2 SNEGSKA (reference sequence). CDR3 in DNA: TGCAGTGCCTCGACAGGGTCTGGGGCCAACGTCCTGACTTTC. The encoded protein is CSASTGSGANVLTF.

The chain combines TRBV28 with TRBJ1-5; D is uncertain. Trimming removed 8 bases from V and 3 bases from J, with 11 bases in between. The CDR3 sequence is 13 residues long. From germline, CDR1 is MDHEN and CDR2 SYDVKM. The CDR3 DNA sequence: TGTGCCAGCGGCCTCCCACTCAATCAGCCCCAGCATTTT. Its translation is CASGLPLNQPQHF.

Details on this clonotype: Germline and junction disagree at one end, which may indicate a read error. The chain links TRBV10-3 to TRBJ2-3; the D gene is possibly TRBD2 (5 bases). This CDR3 is built from 13 residues. The germline V gene encodes CDR1 ENHRY and CDR2 SYGVKD. The CDR3 loop is CAIGRESTDMQYF. The CDR3 DNA follows: TGTGCCATCGGACGGGAATCCACAGATATGCAGTATTTT.

This clonotype was counted at least ten times. The chain carries TRBV10-3 and TRBJ2-7; no firm D call. Germline values: CDR1 ENHRY, CDR2 SYGVKD. CDR3 length equals 13 residues. V dropped 2 bases and J dropped 2 bases, with 7 bases sitting between them. In nucleotides, the CDR3 is TGTGCCATCAGTGAGGAGAACACCTACGAGCAGTACTTC. Translating it yields CAISEENTYEQYF.

The chain is built from TRBV12-3 or TRBV12-4 and TRBJ2-7; 10 bases align to TRBD1. CDR3 length: 16 residues. J lost 4 bases, V lost 5 bases, and 11 bases had no gene match. The CDR3 sequence: CASSPGYGTGDYEQYF. The DNA of the CDR3 is TGTGCCAGCAGTCCCGGATACGGGACAGGGGATTACGAGCAGTACTTC.